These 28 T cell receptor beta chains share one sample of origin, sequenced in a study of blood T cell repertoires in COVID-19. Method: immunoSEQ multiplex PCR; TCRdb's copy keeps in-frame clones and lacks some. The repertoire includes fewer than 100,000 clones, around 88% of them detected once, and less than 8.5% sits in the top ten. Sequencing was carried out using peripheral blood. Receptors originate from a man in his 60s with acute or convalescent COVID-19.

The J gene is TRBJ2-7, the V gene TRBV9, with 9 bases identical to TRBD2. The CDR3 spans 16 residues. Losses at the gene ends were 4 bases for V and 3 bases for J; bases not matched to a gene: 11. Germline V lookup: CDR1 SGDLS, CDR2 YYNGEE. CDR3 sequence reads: CASSPRAGGTIYEQYF. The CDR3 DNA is TGTGCCAGCAGCCCCCGGGCGGGAGGGACAATCTACGAGCAGTACTTC.

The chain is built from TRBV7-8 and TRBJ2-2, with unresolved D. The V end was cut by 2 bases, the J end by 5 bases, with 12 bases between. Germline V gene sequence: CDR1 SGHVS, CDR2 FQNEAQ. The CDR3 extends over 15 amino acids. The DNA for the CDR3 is TGTGCCAGCAGCTTACGCGACGCGGCGACCGGGGAGCTGTTTTTT. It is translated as CASSLRDAATGELFF. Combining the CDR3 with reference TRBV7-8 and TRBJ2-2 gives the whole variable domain GAGVSQSPRYKVAKRGQDVALRCDPISGHVSLFWYQQALGQGPEFLTYFQNEAQLDKSGLPSDRFFAERPEGSVSTLKIQRTQQEDSAVYLCASSLRDAATGELFFGEGSRLTVL.

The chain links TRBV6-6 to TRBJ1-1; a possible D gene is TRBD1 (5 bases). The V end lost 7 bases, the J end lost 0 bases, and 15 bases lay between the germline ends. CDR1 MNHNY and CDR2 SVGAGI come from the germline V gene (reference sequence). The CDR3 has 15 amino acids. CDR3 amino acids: CASTHSWGVNTEAFF. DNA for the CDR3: TGTGCCAGCACCCACAGCTGGGGGGTGAACACTGAAGCTTTCTTT.

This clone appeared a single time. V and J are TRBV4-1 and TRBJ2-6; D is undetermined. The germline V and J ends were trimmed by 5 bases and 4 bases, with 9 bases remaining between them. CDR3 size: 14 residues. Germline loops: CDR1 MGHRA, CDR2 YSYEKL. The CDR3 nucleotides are TGCGCCAGCAGCGCCGAAGAGGGGGCCAACGTCCTGACTTTC. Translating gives CASSAEEGANVLTF.

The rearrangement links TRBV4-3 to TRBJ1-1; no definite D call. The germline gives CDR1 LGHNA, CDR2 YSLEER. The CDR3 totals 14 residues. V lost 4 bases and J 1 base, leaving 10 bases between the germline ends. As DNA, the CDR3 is TGCGCCAGCAGCCTCCTAAGACAGAACACTGAAGCTTTCTTT. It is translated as CASSLLRQNTEAFF.

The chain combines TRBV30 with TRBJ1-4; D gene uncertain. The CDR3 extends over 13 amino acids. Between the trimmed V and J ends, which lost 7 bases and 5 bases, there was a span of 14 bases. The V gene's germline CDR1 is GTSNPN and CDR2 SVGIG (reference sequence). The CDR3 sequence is CAYGGRVNEKLFF. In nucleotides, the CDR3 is TGTGCCTACGGTGGTAGAGTCAATGAAAAACTGTTTTTT.

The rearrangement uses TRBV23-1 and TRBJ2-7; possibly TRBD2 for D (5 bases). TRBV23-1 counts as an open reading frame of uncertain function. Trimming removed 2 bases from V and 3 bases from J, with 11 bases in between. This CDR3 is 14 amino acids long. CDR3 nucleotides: TGCGCCAGCAGTCAACTCGGGATACTCTACGAGCAGTACTTC. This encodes CASSQLGILYEQYF.

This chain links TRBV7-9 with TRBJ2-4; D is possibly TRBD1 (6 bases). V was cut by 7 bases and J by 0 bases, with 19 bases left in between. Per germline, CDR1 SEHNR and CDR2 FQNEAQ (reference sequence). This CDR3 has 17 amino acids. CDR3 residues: CASIPYGQQLAKNIQYF. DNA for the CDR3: TGTGCCAGCATCCCCTATGGACAGCAACTAGCCAAAAACATTCAGTACTTC. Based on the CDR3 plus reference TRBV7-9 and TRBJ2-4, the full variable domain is DTGVSQNPRHKITKRGQNVTFRCDPISEHNRLYWYRQTLGQGPEFLTYFQNEAQLEKSRLLSDRFSAERPKGSFSTLEIQRTEQGDSAMYLCASIPYGQQLAKNIQYFGAGTRLSVL.

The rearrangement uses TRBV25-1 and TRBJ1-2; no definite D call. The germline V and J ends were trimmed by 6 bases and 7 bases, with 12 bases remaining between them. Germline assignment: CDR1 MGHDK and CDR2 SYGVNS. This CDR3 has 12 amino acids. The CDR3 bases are TGTGCCAGCAGGGAGGGTTTGAGTGGCTACACCTTC. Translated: CASREGLSGYTF.

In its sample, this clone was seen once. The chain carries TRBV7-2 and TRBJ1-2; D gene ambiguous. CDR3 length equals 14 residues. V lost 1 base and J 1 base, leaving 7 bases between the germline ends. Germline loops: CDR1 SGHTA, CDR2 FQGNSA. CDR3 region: CASSLGQFNYGYTF. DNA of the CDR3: TGTGCCAGCAGCTTAGGGCAGTTTAACTATGGCTACACCTTC.

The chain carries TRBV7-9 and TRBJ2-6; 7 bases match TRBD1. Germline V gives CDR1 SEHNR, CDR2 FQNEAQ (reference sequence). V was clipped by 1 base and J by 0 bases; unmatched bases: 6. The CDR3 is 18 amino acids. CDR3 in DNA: TGTGCCAGCAGCTTAGGGTCAGGGGGACGCTCTGGGGCCAACGTCCTGACTTTC. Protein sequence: CASSLGSGGRSGANVLTF.

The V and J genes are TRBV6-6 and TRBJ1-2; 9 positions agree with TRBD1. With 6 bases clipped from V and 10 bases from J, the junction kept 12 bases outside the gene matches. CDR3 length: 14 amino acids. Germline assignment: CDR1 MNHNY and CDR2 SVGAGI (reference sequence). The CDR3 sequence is CASSPTGQGGTYTF. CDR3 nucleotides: TGTGCCAGCAGCCCCACGGGACAGGGAGGAACCTACACCTTC.

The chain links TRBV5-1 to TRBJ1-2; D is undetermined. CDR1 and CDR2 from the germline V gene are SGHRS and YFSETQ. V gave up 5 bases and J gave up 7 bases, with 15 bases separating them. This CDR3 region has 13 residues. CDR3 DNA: TGCGCCAGCAGTCTTGAGGGAGGCATTGGCTACACCTTC. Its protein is CASSLEGGIGYTF.

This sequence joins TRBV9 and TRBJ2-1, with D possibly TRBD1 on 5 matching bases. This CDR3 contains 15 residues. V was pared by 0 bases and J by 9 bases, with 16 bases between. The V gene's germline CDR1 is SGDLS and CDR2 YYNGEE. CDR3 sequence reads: CASSVGLRVLSEQFF. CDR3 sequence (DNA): TGTGCCAGCAGCGTAGGTCTCAGGGTCTTGAGTGAGCAGTTCTTC. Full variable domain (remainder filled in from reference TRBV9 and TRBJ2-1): DSGVTQTPKHLITATGQRVTLRCSPRSGDLSVYWYQQSLDQGLQFLIQYYNGEERAKGNILERFSAQQFPDLHSELNLSSLELGDSALYFCASSVGLRVLSEQFFGPGTRLTVL.

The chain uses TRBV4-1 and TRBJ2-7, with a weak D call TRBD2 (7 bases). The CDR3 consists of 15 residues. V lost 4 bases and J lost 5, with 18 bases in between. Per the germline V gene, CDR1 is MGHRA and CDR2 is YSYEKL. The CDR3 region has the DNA TGCGCCAGCAGCCGGCTAAGGGGGGGTCGGGACGAGCAGTACTTC. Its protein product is CASSRLRGGRDEQYF.

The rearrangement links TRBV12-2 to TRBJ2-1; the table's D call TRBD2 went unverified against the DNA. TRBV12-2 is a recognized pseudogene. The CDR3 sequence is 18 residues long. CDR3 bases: TGTGCAAGTCGCTTAGTACTAGCGGGGAGAGGGATCTACAATGAGCAGTTCTTC. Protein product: CASRLVLAGRGIYNEQFF.

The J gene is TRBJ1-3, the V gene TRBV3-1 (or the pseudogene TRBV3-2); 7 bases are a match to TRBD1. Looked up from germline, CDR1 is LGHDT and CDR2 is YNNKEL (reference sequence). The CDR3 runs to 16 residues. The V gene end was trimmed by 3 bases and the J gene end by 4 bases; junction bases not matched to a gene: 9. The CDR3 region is CASSHPRQGTGNTIYF. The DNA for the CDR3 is TGTGCCAGCAGCCACCCTCGACAGGGAACGGGAAACACCATATATTTT.

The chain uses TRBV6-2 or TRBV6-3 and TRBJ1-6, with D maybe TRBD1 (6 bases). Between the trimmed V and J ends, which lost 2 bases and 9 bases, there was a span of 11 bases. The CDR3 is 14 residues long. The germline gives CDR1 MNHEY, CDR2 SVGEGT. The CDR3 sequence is CASSYGGGTSPLHF. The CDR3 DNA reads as TGTGCCAGCAGTTACGGGGGCGGCACTTCACCCCTCCACTTT.

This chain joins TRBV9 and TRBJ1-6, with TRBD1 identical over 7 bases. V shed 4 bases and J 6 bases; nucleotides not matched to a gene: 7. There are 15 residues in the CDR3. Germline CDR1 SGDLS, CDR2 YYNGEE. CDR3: CASSTTGQSNSPLHF. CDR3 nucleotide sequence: TGTGCCAGCAGCACAACGGGACAGAGTAATTCACCCCTCCACTTT.

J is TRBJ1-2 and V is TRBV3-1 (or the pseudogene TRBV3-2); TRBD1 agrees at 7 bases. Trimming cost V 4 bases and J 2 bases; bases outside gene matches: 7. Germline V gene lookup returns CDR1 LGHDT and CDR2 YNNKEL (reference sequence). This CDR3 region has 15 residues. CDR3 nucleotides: TGTGCCAGCAGCCGAGGAGACAGGGACAACTATGGCTACACCTTC. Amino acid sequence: CASSRGDRDNYGYTF.

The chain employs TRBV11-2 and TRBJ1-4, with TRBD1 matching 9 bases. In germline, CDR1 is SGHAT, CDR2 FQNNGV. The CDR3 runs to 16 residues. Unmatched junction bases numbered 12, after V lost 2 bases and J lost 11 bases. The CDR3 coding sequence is TGTGCCAGCAGCTTATATTTAGGGGACAGGGAGGGGAAACTGTTTTTT. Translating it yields CASSLYLGDREGKLFF.

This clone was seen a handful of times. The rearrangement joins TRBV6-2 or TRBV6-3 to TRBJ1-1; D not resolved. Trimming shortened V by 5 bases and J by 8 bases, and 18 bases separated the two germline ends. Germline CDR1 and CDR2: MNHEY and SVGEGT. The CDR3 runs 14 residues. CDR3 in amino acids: CASSKTRTGGEAFF. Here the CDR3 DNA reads TGTGCCAGCAGTAAGACAAGGACTGGAGGGGAAGCTTTCTTT.

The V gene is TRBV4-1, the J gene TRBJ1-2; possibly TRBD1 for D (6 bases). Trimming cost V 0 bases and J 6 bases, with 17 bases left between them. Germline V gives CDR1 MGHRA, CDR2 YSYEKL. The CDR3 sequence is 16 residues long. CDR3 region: CASSQEATGPRDGYTF. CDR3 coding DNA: TGCGCCAGCAGCCAAGAGGCCACAGGGCCAAGGGATGGCTACACCTTC.

The CDR3 here is CASSLPLLGGGKTDTQYF. For the CDR3, the DNA is TGTGCCAGCAGCTTACCCCTCCTGGGCGGGGGGAAAACAGATACGCAGTATTTT. The J gene is TRBJ2-3, the V gene TRBV11-2; 8 nucleotides match TRBD2. The CDR3 contains 18 residues. V shed 2 bases and J 3 bases; nucleotides not matched to a gene: 13. The germline V gene encodes CDR1 SGHAT and CDR2 FQNNGV.

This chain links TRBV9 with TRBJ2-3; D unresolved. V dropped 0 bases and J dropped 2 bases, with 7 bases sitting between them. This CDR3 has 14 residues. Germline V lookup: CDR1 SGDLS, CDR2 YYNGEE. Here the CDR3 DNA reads TGTGCCAGCAGCGTAGGGCTGCACACAGATACGCAGTATTTT. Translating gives CASSVGLHTDTQYF.

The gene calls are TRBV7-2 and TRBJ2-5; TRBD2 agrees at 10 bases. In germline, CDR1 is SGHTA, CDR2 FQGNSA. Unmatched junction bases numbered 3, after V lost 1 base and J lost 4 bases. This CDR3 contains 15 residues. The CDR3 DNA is TGTGCCAGCAGCTTAGTGGCTAGCGGGGGAGAGACCCAGTACTTC. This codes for CASSLVASGGETQYF.

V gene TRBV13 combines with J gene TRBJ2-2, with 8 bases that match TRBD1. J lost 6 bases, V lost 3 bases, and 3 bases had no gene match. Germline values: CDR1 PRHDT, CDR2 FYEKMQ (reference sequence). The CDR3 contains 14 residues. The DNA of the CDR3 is TGTGCCAGCAGCTTCGACAGGGGTCCCGGGGAGCTGTTTTTT. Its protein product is CASSFDRGPGELFF.

In nucleotides, the CDR3 is TGTGCCAGTAGTAGTCCAGGGGCTGAAGCTTTCTTT. This codes for CASSSPGAEAFF. This rearrangement joins TRBV19 to TRBJ1-1; the D gene is possibly TRBD1 (6 bases). Germline CDR1 LNHDA, CDR2 SQIVND (reference sequence). The CDR3 is 12 residues long. V was trimmed by 4 bases and J by 6 bases, leaving 9 bases between them.